The clone carrying this T cell receptor (beta chain) occurred many times. This specimen comes from a study of CD8 T cells in ankylosing spondylitis. Germline V CDR1 and CDR2: LGHDT, YNNKEL (reference sequence). V was clipped by 2 bases and J by 6 bases, with 17 bases between them. The CDR3 extends over 16 amino acids. TCRdb re-called the 5' RACE reads through MiXCR, storing one row per CDR3 protein. The data contain some 200,000 distinct CDR3 sequences, 13% of them singletons. V gene TRBV3-1 combines with J gene TRBJ2-1, with TRBD2 as a possible D gene (6 bases). The sequencing sample was made of blood, either unsorted or a sorted T cell fraction (not recorded which). The clonotype originates from a male donor with ankylosing spondylitis or in good health (not recorded which). The CDR3 loop is CASSQSTSEFVNEQFF. CDR3 DNA sequence: TGTGCCAGCAGCCAATCGACTAGTGAGTTTGTCAATGAGCAGTTCTTC.